This TCR beta chain was found in a study of identical twins. This clonotype has at least ten counts. Its target is unknown. Everyone who gave samples was a healthy Caucasian. Germline V gene sequence: CDR1 MGHDK, CDR2 SYGVNS. The CDR3 is made up of 18 amino acids. Losses at the gene ends were 6 bases for V and 0 bases for J; bases not matched to a gene: 12. The study's findings and limits: Invariant populations such as MAIT and iNKT cells could partly muddle zero-insertion analyses. Twins showed weaker excess sharing in their beta out-of-frame sequences. Model-predicted out-of-frame TCR alpha sharing fell below observed values in monozygotic twins.

One entry per CDR3 protein, called by TCRdb with MiXCR from the 5' RACE reads. The sample shows 300,000 or so distinct CDR3 sequences, more than 8% of them seen only once. A further study also used this sample, focusing on yellow fever vaccine responses in identical twins.

The receptor was derived from a woman under 30 in good health. The sequencing sample was made of CD8+ T cells sorted from blood. V is TRBV25-1 and J is TRBJ2-3, with 10 positions matching TRBD1. This chain's CDR3 is CASRAPGQGLTSTDTQYF. The CDR3 DNA follows: TGTGCCAGCAGGGCCCCGGGACAGGGGCTGACTAGCACAGATACGCAGTATTTT. Supplemented by reference TRBV25-1 and TRBJ2-3, the full variable domain reads EADIYQTPRYLVIGTGKKITLECSQTMGHDKMYWYQQDPGMELHLIHYSYGVNSTEKGDLSSESTVSRIRTEHFPLTLESARPSHTSQYLCASRAPGQGLTSTDTQYFGPGTRLTVL.